This TCR beta chain is drawn from a study of T-cell memory formation after mild COVID-19. Study-wide points: CD8+ contracting clones occupied EMRA, while CD4+ ones occupied mainly CM and EM. Clones that shrank (day 15 to 85) were balanced CD4/CD8, whereas later expanders leaned CD4+. Unconfirmed was the SARS-CoV-2 specificity of second-wave clones that peaked on day 37.

With regard to this clonotype: Its specificity is not known.

Germline values: CDR1 MGHRA, CDR2 YSYEKL. J gave up 7 bases and V 6 bases, and 7 bases lay outside the gene matches. The CDR3 contains 14 residues. TCR alpha and TCR beta cDNA libraries carrying sample barcodes and UMIs came from 5'RACE with constant-segment primers. In TCRdb, the 5' RACE reads were re-called with MiXCR into one record per CDR3 protein. This sample has a few hundred thousand distinct CDR3 sequences; around 20% occur once, and the top ten carry approximately 13%. This receptor was taken from an adult woman who had mild COVID-19 (a few samples of this study predate the infection). Cell type and time point are not known. The V and J genes are TRBV4-1 and TRBJ2-1; 9 bases map to TRBD2. Sequenced input: PBMCs or a T cell subset sorted from them (not recorded which). CDR3 sequence reads: CASRSGSGGNEQFF. The DNA for the CDR3 is TGCGCCAGCAGGTCCGGGAGCGGGGGGAATGAGCAGTTCTTC.